This TCR beta chain appears in the sequencing data of a study of breast tumors, draining lymph nodes, adjacent tissues. Breast cancer patients provided tissue from their axillary draining lymph nodes. Trimming at V came to 2 bases and at J to 7 bases, leaving 13 bases not matched to a gene. CDR1 and CDR2 (germline): SGHTA, FQGNSA. CDR3 length: 19 amino acids. TCRdb analysed the multiplex PCR reads with MiXCR anew, one entry per CDR3 protein. This sample carries 200,000 to 300,000 distinct CDR3 sequences, under 35% of them seen once, and the ten largest clones take over 0.95%. This clonotype has at least ten counts.

This TCR was recovered from a female donor with breast cancer. Some clones in this sample may be carry-over from other donors' samples. V and J are TRBV7-2 and TRBJ2-2; 13 bases align to TRBD2. Input material: axillary lymph node tissue. CDR3: CASSLLGWTSGSLDGELFF. In nucleotides, the CDR3 is TGTGCCAGCAGCTTATTAGGCTGGACTAGCGGGAGTCTTGACGGGGAGCTGTTTTTT.